This TCR beta chain derives from a study of cytomegalovirus exposure and HLA in healthy donors. The PCR had 60 Vbeta and 13 Jbeta primers. Data came from immunoSEQ multiplex PCR; TCRdb stores just in-frame clones and leaves some out. The data hold approximately 100,000 clones, with more than 60% observed a single time. The source of this sequence is a woman younger than 30 in good health and CMV-seropositive. The specimen sequenced was PBMCs.

This CDR3 reads CSVLVSSYEQYF. CDR3 in DNA: TGCAGCGTTTTAGTTAGCTCCTACGAGCAGTACTTC. The genes are TRBV29-1 and TRBJ2-7; D call uncertain. Germline values: CDR1 SQVTM, CDR2 ANQGSEA. V was clipped by 5 bases and J by 0 bases, with 8 bases between them. This CDR3 comprises 12 residues.